This T cell receptor beta chain originates from a study of long-term antiretroviral therapy in people with HIV. Comments on this clone: Its antigen remains unidentified.

Study outcomes and limitations: Blood collection from the mid-2000s to the late 2010s possibly occurred under older ART regimens.

CDR3 length: 13 residues. V was clipped by 1 base and J by 1 base, with 7 bases between them. Germline CDR1 reads GTSNPN; CDR2 reads SVGIG (reference sequence). The immunoSEQ assay was v3.0, run at survey level. Sequencing of each sample targeted roughly 40,000-50,000 T-cell genomes. The protocol was immunoSEQ multiplex PCR, while the TCRdb copy is restricted to in-frame clones and leaves out a portion. The sample consists of some 11,000 clones, around 84% of them appearing once. This TCR came from a man between 50 and 59 years old with HIV. The sample was unsorted PBMCs, taken about 7 years after starting antiretroviral therapy. The V gene is TRBV30, the J gene TRBJ1-2; no firm D call. CDR3 bases: TGTGCCTGGAGTGACCGCCTTAACTATGGCTACACCTTC. This codes for CAWSDRLNYGYTF.